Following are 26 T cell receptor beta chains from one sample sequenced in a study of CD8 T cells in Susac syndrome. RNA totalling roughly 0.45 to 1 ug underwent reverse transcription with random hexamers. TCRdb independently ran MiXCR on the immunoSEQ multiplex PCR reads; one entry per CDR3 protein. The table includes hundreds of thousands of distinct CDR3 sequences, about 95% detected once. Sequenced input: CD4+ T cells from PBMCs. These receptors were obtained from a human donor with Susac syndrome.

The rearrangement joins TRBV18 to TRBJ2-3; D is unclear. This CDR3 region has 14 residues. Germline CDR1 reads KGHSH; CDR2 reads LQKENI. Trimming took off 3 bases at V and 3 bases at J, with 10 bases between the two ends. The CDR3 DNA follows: TGTGCCAGCTCACCTAAGACGGAGACAGATACGCAGTATTTT. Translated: CASSPKTETDTQYF.

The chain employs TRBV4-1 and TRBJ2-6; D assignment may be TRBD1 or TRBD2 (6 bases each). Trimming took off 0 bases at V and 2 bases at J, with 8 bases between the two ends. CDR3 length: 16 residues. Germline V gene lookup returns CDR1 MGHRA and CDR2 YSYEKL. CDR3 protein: CASSQDRGAGANVLTF. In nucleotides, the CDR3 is TGCGCCAGCAGCCAAGATAGGGGGGCTGGGGCCAACGTCCTGACTTTC.

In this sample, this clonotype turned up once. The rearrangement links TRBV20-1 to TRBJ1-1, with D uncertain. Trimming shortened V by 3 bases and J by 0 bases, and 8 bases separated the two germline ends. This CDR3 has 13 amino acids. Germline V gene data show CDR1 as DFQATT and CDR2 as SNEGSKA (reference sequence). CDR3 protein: CSASRAMNTEAFF. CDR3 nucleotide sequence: TGCAGTGCTAGTAGGGCGATGAACACTGAAGCTTTCTTT.

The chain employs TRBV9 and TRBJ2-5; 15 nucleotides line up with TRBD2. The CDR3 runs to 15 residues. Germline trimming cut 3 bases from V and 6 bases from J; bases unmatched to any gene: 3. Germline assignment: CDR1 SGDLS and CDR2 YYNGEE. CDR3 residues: CASSAGTSGRQTQYF. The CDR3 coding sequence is TGTGCCAGCAGCGCCGGGACTAGCGGGAGGCAGACCCAGTACTTC.

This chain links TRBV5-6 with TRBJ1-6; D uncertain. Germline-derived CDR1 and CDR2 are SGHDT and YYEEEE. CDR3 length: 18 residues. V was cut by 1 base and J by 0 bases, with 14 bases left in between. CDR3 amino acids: CASSLRLGLGSYNSPLHF. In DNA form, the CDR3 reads TGTGCCAGCAGCTTGCGGCTCGGCCTTGGCTCCTATAATTCACCCCTCCACTTT.

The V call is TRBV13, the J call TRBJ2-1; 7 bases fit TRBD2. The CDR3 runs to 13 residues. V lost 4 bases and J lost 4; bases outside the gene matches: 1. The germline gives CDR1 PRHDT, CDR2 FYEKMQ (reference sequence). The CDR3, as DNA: TGTGCCAGCAGCTCGCGGGGGTACAATGAGCAGTTCTTC. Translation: CASSSRGYNEQFF.

CDR3 residues: CASSRTFSYEQYF. The CDR3 nucleotides are TGTGCCAGCAGCCGTACCTTCTCCTACGAGCAGTACTTC. V is TRBV12-3 or TRBV12-4 and J is TRBJ2-7; the D is unclear. The CDR3 sequence is 13 residues long. Trimming took 6 bases from V and 0 from J, leaving 9 bases between them.

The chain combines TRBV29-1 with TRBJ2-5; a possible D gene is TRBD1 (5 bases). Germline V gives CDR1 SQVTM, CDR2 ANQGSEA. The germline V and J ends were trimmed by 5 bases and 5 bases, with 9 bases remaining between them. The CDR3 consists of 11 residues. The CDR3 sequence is CSVSKGETQYF. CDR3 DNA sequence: TGCAGCGTTTCCAAGGGGGAGACCCAGTACTTC.

The DNA for the CDR3 is TGTGCCAGCAGTGTTGGGACAGTCGGCAAAAACATTCAGTACTTC. Protein sequence: CASSVGTVGKNIQYF. This rearrangement joins TRBV2 to TRBJ2-4; 7 positions agree with TRBD1. This CDR3 region has 15 residues. The junction had 6 bases not matched to a gene; V was cut back by 4 bases and J by 3 bases. The V gene's germline CDR1 is SNHLY and CDR2 FYNNEI. The full variable domain, rest sourced from reference TRBV2 and TRBJ2-4, is EPEVTQTPSHQVTQMGQEVILRCVPISNHLYFYWYRQILGQKVEFLVSFYNNEISEKSEIFDDQFSVERPDGSNFTLKIRSTKLEDSAMYFCASSVGTVGKNIQYFGAGTRLSVL.

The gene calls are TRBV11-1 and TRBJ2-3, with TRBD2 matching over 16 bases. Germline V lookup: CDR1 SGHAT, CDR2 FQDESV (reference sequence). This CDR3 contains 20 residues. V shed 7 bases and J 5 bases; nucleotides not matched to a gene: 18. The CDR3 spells CASNDPGTSGRAEAGDTQYF. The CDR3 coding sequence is TGTGCCAGCAACGATCCGGGGACTAGCGGGAGGGCCGAGGCGGGAGATACGCAGTATTTT.

The CDR3 region is CSAPTGGGYEQYF. CDR3 DNA: TGCAGTGCCCCGACCGGGGGCGGGTACGAGCAGTACTTC. The rearrangement joins TRBV20-1 to TRBJ2-7; D may be TRBD1 or TRBD2 (6 bases each). Trimming took 6 bases from V and 4 from J, leaving 16 bases between them. The CDR3 contains 13 residues. CDR1 is DFQATT and CDR2 is SNEGSKA in the germline V gene (reference sequence).

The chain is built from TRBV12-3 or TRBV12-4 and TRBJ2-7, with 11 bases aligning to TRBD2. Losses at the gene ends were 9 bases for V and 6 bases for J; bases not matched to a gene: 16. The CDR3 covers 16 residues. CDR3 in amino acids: CASLKGVGTSGGEQYF. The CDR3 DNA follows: TGTGCCAGTCTCAAGGGGGTTGGGACTAGCGGAGGCGAGCAGTACTTC.

The CDR3 reads CATSGQNSNQPQHF. The CDR3 DNA reads as TGTGCCACCAGTGGGCAGAATAGCAATCAGCCCCAGCATTTT. The rearrangement links TRBV24-1 to TRBJ1-5; D gene uncertain. The germline gives CDR1 KGHDR, CDR2 SFDVKD. The CDR3 covers 14 residues. V lost 5 bases and J lost 0, with 7 bases in between.

CDR3 bases: TGTGCCAGCAGCCAAGACCTTTACCGAGGGACAGCCCCATCCTACGAGCAGTACTTC. Its translation: CASSQDLYRGTAPSYEQYF. This chain links TRBV4-2 with TRBJ2-7; the match to TRBD1 covers 7 bases. Germline CDR1 LGHNA, CDR2 YNFKEQ. The CDR3 extends over 19 amino acids. V shed 0 bases, J shed 1 base, and the junction held 15 bases outside the gene matches.

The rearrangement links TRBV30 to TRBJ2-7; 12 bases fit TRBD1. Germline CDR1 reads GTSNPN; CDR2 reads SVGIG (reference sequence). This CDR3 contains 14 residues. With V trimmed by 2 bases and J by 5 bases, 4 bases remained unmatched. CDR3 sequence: CAWSPGTGGHEQYF. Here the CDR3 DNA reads TGTGCCTGGAGTCCCGGGACAGGGGGCCACGAGCAGTACTTC.

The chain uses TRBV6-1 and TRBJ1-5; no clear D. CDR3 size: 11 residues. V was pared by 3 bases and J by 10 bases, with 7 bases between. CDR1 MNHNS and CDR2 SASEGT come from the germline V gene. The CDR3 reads CASSDDTPQHF. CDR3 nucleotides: TGTGCCAGCAGTGACGACACCCCCCAGCATTTT.

CDR3: CASSLGAGANVLTF. The CDR3, as DNA: TGTGCCAGCTCACTCGGGGCGGGGGCCAACGTCCTGACTTTC. V usage is TRBV18 and J usage is TRBJ2-6, with D perhaps being TRBD1 or TRBD2 (5 bases each). CDR3 size: 14 residues. Germline CDR1 KGHSH, CDR2 LQKENI. Trimming stripped 4 bases from V and 4 bases from J, with 8 bases between.

The CDR3 region is CASSLYRAQTYEQYF. As DNA, the CDR3 is TGCGCCAGCAGCTTGTATCGGGCCCAAACCTACGAGCAGTACTTC. The V and J genes are TRBV5-1 and TRBJ2-7; D call uncertain. V gave up 1 base and J gave up 2 bases, with 13 bases separating them. CDR1 SGHRS and CDR2 YFSETQ come from the germline V gene. The CDR3 extends over 15 amino acids.

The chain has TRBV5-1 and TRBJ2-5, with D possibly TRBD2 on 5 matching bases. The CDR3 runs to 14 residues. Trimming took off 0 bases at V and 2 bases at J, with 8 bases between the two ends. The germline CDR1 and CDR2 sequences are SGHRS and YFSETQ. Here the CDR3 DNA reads TGCGCCAGCAGCTTGGGTAGGGAGCAAGAGACCCAGTACTTC. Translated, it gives CASSLGREQETQYF.

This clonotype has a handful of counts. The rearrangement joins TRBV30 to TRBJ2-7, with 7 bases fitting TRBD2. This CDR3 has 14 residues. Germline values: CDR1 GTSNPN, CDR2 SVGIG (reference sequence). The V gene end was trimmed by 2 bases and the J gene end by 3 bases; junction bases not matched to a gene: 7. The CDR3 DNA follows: TGTGCCTGGAGTCGGGCTAGCGGCTTCTACGAGCAGTACTTC. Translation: CAWSRASGFYEQYF.

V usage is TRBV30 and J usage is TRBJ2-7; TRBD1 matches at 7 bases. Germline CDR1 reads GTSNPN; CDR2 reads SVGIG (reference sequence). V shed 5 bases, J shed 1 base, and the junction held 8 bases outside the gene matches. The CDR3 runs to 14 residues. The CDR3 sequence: CAWLKTGMSYEQYF. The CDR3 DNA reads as TGTGCCTGGCTTAAGACAGGGATGTCCTACGAGCAGTACTTC.

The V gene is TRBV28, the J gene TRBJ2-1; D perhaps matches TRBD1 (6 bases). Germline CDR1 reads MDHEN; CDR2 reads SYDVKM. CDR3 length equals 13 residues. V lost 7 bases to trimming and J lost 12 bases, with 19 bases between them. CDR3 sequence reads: CASTDDPLGGQFF. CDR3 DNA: TGTGCCAGCACCGACGACCCCTTAGGGGGGCAGTTCTTC.

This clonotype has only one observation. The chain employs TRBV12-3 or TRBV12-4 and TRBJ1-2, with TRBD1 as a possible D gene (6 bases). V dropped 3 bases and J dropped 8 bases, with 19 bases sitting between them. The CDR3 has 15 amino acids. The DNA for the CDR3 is TGTGCCAGCAGTTTTCGCGGGGGCGCCCCCTTCGGCTACACCTTC. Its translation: CASSFRGGAPFGYTF.

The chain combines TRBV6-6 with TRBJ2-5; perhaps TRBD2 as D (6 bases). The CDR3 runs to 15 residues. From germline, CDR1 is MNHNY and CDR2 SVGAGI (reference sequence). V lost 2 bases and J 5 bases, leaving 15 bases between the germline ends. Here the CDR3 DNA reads TGTGCCAGCAGTTACGCGGGGCCTGGGAGGGAGACCCAGTACTTC. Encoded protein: CASSYAGPGRETQYF.

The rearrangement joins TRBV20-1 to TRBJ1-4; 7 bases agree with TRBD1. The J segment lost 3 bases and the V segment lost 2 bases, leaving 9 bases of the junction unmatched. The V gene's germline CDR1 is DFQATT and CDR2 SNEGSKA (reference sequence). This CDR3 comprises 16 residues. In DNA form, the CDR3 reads TGCAGTGCTAGACCTAAAAGGGGGCTAGCTAATGAAAAACTGTTTTTT. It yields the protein CSARPKRGLANEKLFF.

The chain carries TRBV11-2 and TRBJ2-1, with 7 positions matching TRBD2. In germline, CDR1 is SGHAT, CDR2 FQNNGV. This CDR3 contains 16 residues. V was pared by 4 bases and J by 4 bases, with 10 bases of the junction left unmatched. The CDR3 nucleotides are TGTGCCAGCAGCTCCCTAGGGCGGGAGATATACAATGAGCAGTTCTTC. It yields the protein CASSSLGREIYNEQFF.